These 5 T cell receptor beta chains came from one sample sequenced in a study of PD-1 blockade in classical Hodgkin lymphoma. With no exception, relapse followed autologous stem cell transplantation in all patients, and brentuximab vedotin exposure varied. TCRdb's copy holds only in-frame clones and misses some; the assay was immunoSEQ multiplex PCR. The sample shows some 12,000 clones, about 75% of them seen only once. This material consisted of peripheral blood mononuclear cells (PBMCs), taken at baseline. The receptor source for this set is a human donor with classical Hodgkin lymphoma.

The rearrangement joins TRBV7-9 to TRBJ1-4; 8 nucleotides line up with TRBD1. Germline assignment: CDR1 SEHNR and CDR2 FQNEAQ (reference sequence). This CDR3 has 18 amino acids. V lost 2 bases, J lost 4 bases, and 12 bases stayed unmatched. CDR3 nucleotides: TGTGCCAGCAGCTTATCGGTCAGGACAGGGTTCTTTAATGAAAAACTGTTTTTT. Translation gives CASSLSVRTGFFNEKLFF.

The rearrangement links TRBV2 to TRBJ2-7; D ambiguous. This CDR3 has 13 amino acids. Looked up from germline, CDR1 is SNHLY and CDR2 is FYNNEI. Trimming stripped 3 bases from V and 3 bases from J, with 9 bases between. CDR3 in DNA: TGTGCCAGCAGTGATAGGCCATACTACGAGCAGTACGTC. Amino acid sequence: CASSDRPYYEQYV.

This chain connects TRBV6-5 to TRBJ2-7, with D perhaps TRBD1 or TRBD2 (5 bases each). The CDR3 sequence is 12 residues long. V was pared by 7 bases and J by 7 bases, with 14 bases between. Per germline, CDR1 MNHEY and CDR2 SVGAGI. The CDR3, as DNA: TGTGCCAGCACCCCAGGGACGAAGGAGCAGTACGTC. This sequence encodes CASTPGTKEQYV.

The genes are TRBV6-4 and TRBJ2-1, with D possibly called TRBD1 or TRBD2 (6 bases each). Germline V gene sequence: CDR1 MRHNA, CDR2 SNTAGT. Trimming removed 3 bases from V and 6 bases from J, with 15 bases in between. The CDR3 runs to 15 residues. CDR3 coding DNA: TGTGCCAGCAGTGAAGAGACTAGGGGGGTCAATGAGCAGTTCTTC. This codes for CASSEETRGVNEQFF.

To note about this clone: Other DNA sequences of this sample code for an identical CDR3. The chain carries TRBV28 and TRBJ2-3; D gene ambiguous. From germline, CDR1 is MDHEN and CDR2 SYDVKM. The CDR3 extends over 14 amino acids. V was cut by 3 bases and J by 1 base, with 8 bases left in between. The CDR3 DNA reads as TGTGCCAGCAGTTTCGTGGCGGGCACAGATACGCAGTATTTT. Its translation is CASSFVAGTDTQYF.